The sequence of this T cell receptor beta chain was determined in a study of Graves' ophthalmopathy and Graves' hyperthyroidism. Study at large: No treatment had been given when peripheral blood was collected at initial diagnosis.

RNA transcripts served as template for amplifying TCR beta CDR3 sequences. Second-round multiplex PCR came after first-round RT-PCR with HTBI primers. TCRdb reanalysed the multiplex PCR reads using MiXCR and keeps one entry per CDR3 protein. This sample has roughly 500,000 distinct CDR3 sequences, with approximately 15% found just once. Notes on the study in general: Ophthalmopathy could be told apart from stable hyperthyroidism by a 13-signature model (about 88% sensitivity, around 80% specificity). Blood also carried most expanded thyroid clonotypes exceeding 0.001 frequency.

This clonotype was detected a few times. Its antigen is still unknown. Per the germline V gene, CDR1 is SGHAT and CDR2 is FQDESV (reference sequence). The CDR3 contains 14 residues. The germline V and J ends were trimmed by 3 bases and 5 bases, with 13 bases remaining between them. The receptor was isolated from a woman aged 30 to 39 with Graves' ophthalmopathy. The sequencing input was blood. The V gene is TRBV11-1, the J gene TRBJ2-5; maybe TRBD2 (6 bases). In DNA form, the CDR3 reads TGTGCCAGCAGCTTTCAGATTGCGGGGGAGACCCAGTACTTC. This translates into CASSFQIAGETQYF.